The T cell receptor (beta chain) under discussion was sequenced for a study of blood T cell repertoires in COVID-19. Study context: In each case, the material was cDNA or gDNA derived from T cells, B-cell-depleted T cells, or PBMCs.

The germline CDR1 and CDR2 sequences are LNHDA and SQIVND (reference sequence). The CDR3 covers 12 residues. Trimming stripped 5 bases from V and 4 bases from J, with 8 bases between. Participant reports of clinical history set cohort assignment. Authors' data handling: For nucleated cells, counts were estimated from reference gene primer amplification. Sequencing used immunoSEQ multiplex PCR; TCRdb keeps in-frame clones, though not all of them. V, J and clone size reflect that table, while D and trimming were determined from the DNA. The top ten hold about 2.1% of the sample, which has roughly 430,000 clones, approximately 88% seen once.

Input material: PBMCs or T cells enriched from blood (not recorded which). This TCR was sampled from a woman aged 40 to 50 with acute COVID-19. The chain carries TRBV19 and TRBJ1-2; D remains ambiguous. The CDR3, as DNA: TGTGCCAGTAGTGACCAGGCCTATGGCTACACCTTC. Translation: CASSDQAYGYTF.